This T cell receptor beta chain is drawn from a study of cytomegalovirus exposure and HLA in healthy donors. PCR amplification relied on 60 Vbeta primers (plus 13 Jbeta primers). Here immunoSEQ multiplex PCR was the method, and the copy in TCRdb shows in-frame clones only, minus some. This sample has more than 80,000 clones; around 80% occur once, and the top ten carry 7% to 9%. CDR1 is SQVTM, CDR2 ANQGSEA, per germline. CDR3 size: 15 residues. The germline V and J ends were trimmed by 4 bases and 0 bases, with 10 bases remaining between them. This TCR was recovered from a human donor in good health. Sequencing was performed on PBMCs. The chain links TRBV29-1 to TRBJ2-6, with D perhaps TRBD2 (5 bases). CDR3 loop: CSVGGRGSGANVLTF. CDR3 sequence (DNA): TGCAGCGTTGGGGGTCGGGGCTCTGGGGCCAACGTCCTGACTTTC.